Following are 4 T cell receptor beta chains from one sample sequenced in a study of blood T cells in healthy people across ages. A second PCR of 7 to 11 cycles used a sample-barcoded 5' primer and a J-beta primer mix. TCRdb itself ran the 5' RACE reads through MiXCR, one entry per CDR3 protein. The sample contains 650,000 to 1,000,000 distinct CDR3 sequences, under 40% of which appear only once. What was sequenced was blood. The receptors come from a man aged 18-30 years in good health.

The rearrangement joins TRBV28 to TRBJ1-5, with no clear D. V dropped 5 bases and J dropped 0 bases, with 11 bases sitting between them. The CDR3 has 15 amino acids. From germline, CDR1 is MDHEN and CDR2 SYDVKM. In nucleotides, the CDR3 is TGTGCCAGCAGTGTAACAGAGAATAGCAATCAGCCCCAGCATTTT. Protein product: CASSVTENSNQPQHF.

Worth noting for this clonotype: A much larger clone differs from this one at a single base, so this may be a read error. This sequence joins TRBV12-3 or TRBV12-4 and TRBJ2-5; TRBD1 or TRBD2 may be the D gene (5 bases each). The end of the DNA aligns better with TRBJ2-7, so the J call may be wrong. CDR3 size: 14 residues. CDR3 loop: CASSPGTVPSEQYF. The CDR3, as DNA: TGTGCCAGCAGTCCAGGGACGGTACCCTCCGAGCAGTACTTC.

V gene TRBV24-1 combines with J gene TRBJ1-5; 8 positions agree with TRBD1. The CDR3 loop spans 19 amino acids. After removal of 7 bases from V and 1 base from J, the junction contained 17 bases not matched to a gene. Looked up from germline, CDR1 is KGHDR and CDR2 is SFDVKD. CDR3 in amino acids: CATRARTGQVSASNQPQHF. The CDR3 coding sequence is TGTGCCACCAGAGCCCGGACAGGGCAAGTTTCGGCAAGCAATCAGCCCCAGCATTTT.

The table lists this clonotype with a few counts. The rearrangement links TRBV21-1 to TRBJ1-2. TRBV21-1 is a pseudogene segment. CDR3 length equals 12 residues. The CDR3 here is CANISVIYGYTF. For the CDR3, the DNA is TGTGCCAACATCAGCGTTATCTATGGCTACACCTTC.